The clone carrying this T cell receptor (beta chain) was detected only a few times. The antigen is unknown. Next came a second PCR, run for about 6 to 11 cycles, which used a sample-barcoded 5' primer along with a J-beta primer mix. TCRdb reanalysed the 5' RACE reads using MiXCR and keeps one entry per CDR3 protein. The data contain about 1 million distinct CDR3 sequences, 40% to 50% of them singletons. This record comes from a study of blood T cells in healthy people across ages. Whole-study context: About one barcoded beta molecule per two T cells was the capture yield of template switching.

Study-wide findings and caveats: Per-million-T-cell TCR beta diversity fell roughly linearly with age.

A minimum of 6 micrograms of total RNA was extracted per sample. Germline CDR1 and CDR2: MDHEN and SYDVKM. Trimming removed 4 bases from V and 0 bases from J; junction bases left unmatched: 6. This CDR3 is 17 amino acids long. Sequenced material: blood. The source of this sequence is a woman aged 55-70 years in good health. The V gene is TRBV28, the J gene TRBJ2-1; 10 bases align to TRBD2. CDR3 sequence (DNA): TGTGCCAGCAGTTCCGCTAGCGGGGGAAGCTCCTACAATGAGCAGTTCTTC. Residues: CASSSASGGSSYNEQFF.